A selection of T cell receptor beta chains follows, all from one sample in a study of neurological immune-mediated disorders. TCRdb re-called the 5' RACE reads with MiXCR, one entry per CDR3 protein. The table shows 30,000 or so distinct CDR3 sequences, with over 3.5% occurring only once. The sequenced material came from CD4+ T cells from blood. The receptors were sampled from a woman in her thirties or forties in good health. Both conserved end residues are trimmed from each CDR3. D genes are given only for firm matches.

cdr3_length: 14
d_call: TRBD2
j_call: TRBJ2-4
v_call: TRBV10-2
cdr3_aa: ASRISGGEFQNIQY

cdr3_length: 14
d_call: TRBD2
j_call: TRBJ2-3
v_call: TRBV25-1
cdr3_aa: ASSKTSGRSTDTQY

cdr3_length: 13
d_call: -
j_call: TRBJ1-3
v_call: TRBV20-1
cdr3_aa: SANRDRVAGNTIY

cdr3_length: 17
d_call: TRBD2
j_call: TRBJ2-1
v_call: TRBV28
cdr3_aa: ASSHSQRSSGRRPHEQF

cdr3_length: 11
d_call: -
j_call: TRBJ1-1
v_call: TRBV29-1
cdr3_aa: SSKGRGGTEAF

cdr3_length: 11
d_call: -
j_call: TRBJ1-1
v_call: TRBV28
cdr3_aa: ASSRGARGEAF

cdr3_length: 12
d_call: TRBD1
j_call: TRBJ1-2
v_call: TRBV7-3
cdr3_aa: ASSPGDRPGGYT

cdr3_length: 13
d_call: TRBD2
j_call: TRBJ2-5
v_call: TRBV25-1
cdr3_aa: ASSEIAGEGETQY

cdr3_length: 12
d_call: -
j_call: TRBJ2-1
v_call: TRBV20-1
cdr3_aa: SASPNGRYNEQF

cdr3_length: 12
d_call: -
j_call: TRBJ2-7
v_call: TRBV5-1
cdr3_aa: ASSSTGEGYEQY

cdr3_length: 12
d_call: TRBD2
j_call: TRBJ2-3
v_call: TRBV20-1
cdr3_aa: SARPGGGSDTQY

cdr3_length: 10
d_call: -
j_call: TRBJ2-2
v_call: TRBV7-7
cdr3_aa: ASSSGTGELF

cdr3_length: 12
d_call: -
j_call: TRBJ1-2
v_call: TRBV7-9
cdr3_aa: ASSSSGVNYGYT

cdr3_length: 12
d_call: TRBD2
j_call: TRBJ2-1
v_call: TRBV27
cdr3_aa: ASRVAGAYNEQF

cdr3_length: 11
d_call: -
j_call: TRBJ1-2
v_call: TRBV5-1
cdr3_aa: ASSLAGGGGYT

cdr3_length: 13
d_call: TRBD2
j_call: TRBJ2-5
v_call: TRBV5-1
cdr3_aa: ASSPIRGGAETQY

cdr3_length: 12
d_call: -
j_call: TRBJ2-1
v_call: TRBV7-2
cdr3_aa: ASRSGSSYNEQF

cdr3_length: 12
d_call: TRBD1
j_call: TRBJ1-2
v_call: TRBV6-5
cdr3_aa: ASHDPGTGFGYT

cdr3_length: 11
d_call: -
j_call: TRBJ2-7
v_call: TRBV27
cdr3_aa: ASSLFPAYEQY

cdr3_length: 13
d_call: -
j_call: TRBJ1-5
v_call: TRBV10-3
cdr3_aa: AISEGASSNQPQH

cdr3_length: 11
d_call: TRBD1
j_call: TRBJ2-7
v_call: TRBV7-3
cdr3_aa: ASSPDRAHEQY

cdr3_length: 12
d_call: TRBD2
j_call: TRBJ2-7
v_call: TRBV18
cdr3_aa: ASSPDRRGREQY

cdr3_length: 10
d_call: -
j_call: TRBJ2-2
v_call: TRBV7-6
cdr3_aa: ASSRNTGELF

cdr3_length: 10
d_call: -
j_call: TRBJ2-1
v_call: TRBV12-3/TRBV12-4
cdr3_aa: ASSLSGGEQF

cdr3_length: 17
d_call: TRBD2
j_call: TRBJ2-3
v_call: TRBV7-9
cdr3_aa: ASSPKIGLAGANTDTQY

cdr3_length: 12
d_call: TRBD1
j_call: TRBJ1-5
v_call: TRBV18
cdr3_aa: ASSPDRDNQPQH

cdr3_length: 13
d_call: -
j_call: TRBJ2-3
v_call: TRBV6-7
cdr3_aa: ASIGTRDFTDTQY

cdr3_length: 14
d_call: -
j_call: TRBJ2-7
v_call: TRBV12-3/TRBV12-4
cdr3_aa: ASSLNAFTGAYEQY

cdr3_length: 11
d_call: -
j_call: TRBJ1-1
v_call: TRBV20-1
cdr3_aa: SARVGGNTEAF

cdr3_length: 12
d_call: -
j_call: TRBJ2-7
v_call: TRBV20-1
cdr3_aa: SATSPRDSYEQY

cdr3_length: 14
d_call: -
j_call: TRBJ1-1
v_call: TRBV6-5
cdr3_aa: ASSAYGTYMNTEAF

cdr3_length: 13
d_call: -
j_call: TRBJ2-3
v_call: TRBV5-1
cdr3_aa: ASRDETGLTDTQY

cdr3_length: 13
d_call: -
j_call: TRBJ2-7
v_call: TRBV27
cdr3_aa: ASSFLLGGLYEQY

cdr3_length: 10
d_call: -
j_call: TRBJ2-3
v_call: TRBV10-2
cdr3_aa: ASSHRVDTQY

cdr3_length: 11
d_call: -
j_call: TRBJ1-5
v_call: TRBV20-1
cdr3_aa: SASTDGNQPQH

cdr3_length: 12
d_call: -
j_call: TRBJ2-5
v_call: TRBV7-2
cdr3_aa: ASSLVVAVETQY

cdr3_length: 11
d_call: -
j_call: TRBJ2-1
v_call: TRBV14
cdr3_aa: ASSQDLGGEQF

cdr3_length: 13
d_call: TRBD2
j_call: TRBJ2-7
v_call: TRBV20-1
cdr3_aa: SAQTILADSYEQY

cdr3_length: 12
d_call: -
j_call: TRBJ2-2
v_call: TRBV20-1
cdr3_aa: SARVRRGSGELF

cdr3_length: 12
d_call: TRBD2
j_call: TRBJ2-1
v_call: TRBV20-1
cdr3_aa: SARVGGRSNEQF

cdr3_length: 14
d_call: -
j_call: TRBJ1-1
v_call: TRBV10-1
cdr3_aa: ASIHRLLRGNTEAF

cdr3_length: 13
d_call: TRBD1
j_call: TRBJ2-5
v_call: TRBV28
cdr3_aa: ASSGFRGREETQY

cdr3_length: 12
d_call: TRBD1
j_call: TRBJ2-7
v_call: TRBV14
cdr3_aa: ASSHLGQRYEQY

cdr3_length: 11
d_call: TRBD1
j_call: TRBJ2-3
v_call: TRBV29-1
cdr3_aa: SVGTGGTDTQY

cdr3_length: 12
d_call: -
j_call: TRBJ2-5
v_call: TRBV9
cdr3_aa: ASSVGGTQETQY

cdr3_length: 12
d_call: -
j_call: TRBJ2-2
v_call: TRBV19
cdr3_aa: ATSRAANTGELF

cdr3_length: 11
d_call: -
j_call: TRBJ2-3
v_call: TRBV11-2
cdr3_aa: ASSFQWTDTQY

cdr3_length: 13
d_call: -
j_call: TRBJ2-6
v_call: TRBV5-1
cdr3_aa: ASRPNFSGANVLT

cdr3_length: 11
d_call: -
j_call: TRBJ2-2
v_call: TRBV3-1
cdr3_aa: ASSQGGAGELF

cdr3_length: 8
d_call: -
j_call: TRBJ2-1
v_call: TRBV5-5
cdr3_aa: ASSFDEQF

cdr3_length: 13
d_call: TRBD1
j_call: TRBJ1-2
v_call: TRBV5-5
cdr3_aa: ASSLQGQTNYGYT

cdr3_length: 13
d_call: TRBD2
j_call: TRBJ2-1
v_call: TRBV5-1
cdr3_aa: ASSLGTSGPHERF

cdr3_length: 15
d_call: TRBD2
j_call: TRBJ2-2
v_call: TRBV5-1
cdr3_aa: ASSMGLAGTNTGELF

cdr3_length: 13
d_call: -
j_call: TRBJ1-1
v_call: TRBV20-1
cdr3_aa: SARSQGVWNTEAF

cdr3_length: 11
d_call: TRBD1
j_call: TRBJ2-7
v_call: TRBV18
cdr3_aa: ASSRDSVYEQY

cdr3_length: 15
d_call: TRBD1
j_call: TRBJ1-1
v_call: TRBV20-1
cdr3_aa: SARRRGGGGSRTEAF

cdr3_length: 12
d_call: -
j_call: TRBJ2-1
v_call: TRBV6-5
cdr3_aa: ASSLGAPYNEQF

cdr3_length: 11
d_call: -
j_call: TRBJ2-7
v_call: TRBV7-2
cdr3_aa: ASSLTMGYEQY